This T cell receptor (beta chain) was identified in a study of T cells in Graves' hyperthyroidism and ophthalmopathy. Amplified TCR beta CDR3 regions derived from RNA transcripts. Researchers ran a first-round RT-PCR on the TCR CDR3 using the HTBI primer set. TCRdb recomputed calls from the multiplex PCR reads with MiXCR, one row per CDR3 protein. Among approximately 700,000 distinct CDR3 sequences listed, about 45% were seen once. The sequence was obtained from an adult man with Graves' disease, either hyperthyroidism or ophthalmopathy (not recorded which). The source material was peripheral blood or thyroid tissue (not recorded which).

The CDR3 is CASSFGQGTNEQYF. DNA for the CDR3: TGTGCCAGCAGCTTCGGACAGGGGACCAACGAGCAGTACTTC. The rearrangement joins TRBV7-8 to TRBJ2-7, with TRBD1 matching 9 bases. The ends lost 3 bases at V and 5 bases at J; junction bases unmatched: 5. CDR3 length equals 14 residues. Germline CDR1 reads SGHVS; CDR2 reads FQNEAQ.